Presented here are 5 T cell receptor beta chains from one specimen sequenced in a study of radiotherapy plus CTLA-4 blockade in lung cancer. The data were produced by immunoSEQ multiplex PCR, yet TCRdb's version contains in-frame clones alone and is incomplete. The data show 80,000 or so clones, about 78% seen once. The input for sequencing was peripheral blood, taken from a patient treated with radiotherapy plus ipilimumab. Receptor source: a human donor with non-small cell lung cancer who had a partial response to radiotherapy plus ipilimumab. Some clones in this sample may be carry-over from other donors' samples.

Only a few counts were recorded for this clone. This sequence joins TRBV7-2 and TRBJ1-1; 8 positions agree with TRBD1. Looked up from germline, CDR1 is SGHTA and CDR2 is FQGNSA. Trimming removed 5 bases from V and 1 base from J; junction bases left unmatched: 6. The CDR3 has 15 amino acids. CDR3 protein: CASSPRQGQNTEAFF. The DNA for the CDR3 is TGTGCCAGCAGCCCTCGACAGGGGCAGAACACTGAAGCTTTCTTT.

The chain joins TRBV28 to TRBJ1-5; 7 nucleotides agree with TRBD1. The germline CDR1 and CDR2 sequences are MDHEN and SYDVKM. The length of the CDR3 is 17 residues. V dropped 3 bases and J dropped 2; count of bases not matched to a gene: 10. For the CDR3, the DNA is TGTGCCAGCAGTTTCCCCGACAGGGCATATGGCAATCAGCCCCAGCATTTT. It translates to CASSFPDRAYGNQPQHF. Full variable domain (outside the CDR3, taken from reference TRBV28 and TRBJ1-5): DVKVTQSSRYLVKRTGEKVFLECVQDMDHENMFWYRQDPGLGLRLIYFSYDVKMKEKGDIPEGYSVSREKKERFSLILESASTNQTSMYLCASSFPDRAYGNQPQHFGDGTRLSIL.

This clone was detected many times. This chain joins TRBV19 and TRBJ1-4; D may be TRBD1 (5 bases). From germline, CDR1 is LNHDA and CDR2 SQIVND (reference sequence). The CDR3 contains 14 residues. V was cut by 3 bases and J by 7 bases, with 12 bases left in between. CDR3 region: CASSIIGGAEKLFF. DNA of the CDR3: TGTGCCAGTAGTATCATCGGAGGGGCTGAAAAACTGTTTTTT.

The rearrangement uses TRBV6-1 and TRBJ2-7; 9 bases are a match to TRBD2. The ends lost 4 bases at V and 6 bases at J; junction bases unmatched: 10. This CDR3 contains 15 residues. The germline gives CDR1 MNHNS, CDR2 SASEGT. The CDR3 protein is CASSVTSSGVVEQYF. CDR3 in DNA: TGTGCCAGCAGTGTTACTTCTAGCGGGGTGGTCGAGCAGTACTTC.

On this clone: One junction end disagrees with the germline gene, perhaps due to a read error. V usage is TRBV9 and J usage is TRBJ1-3; no definite D call. The germline gives CDR1 SGDLS, CDR2 YYNGEE. The CDR3 totals 15 residues. The CDR3 DNA reads TGTGCCAGCAGCGAGTACACGCTCTCTGAAAACACCATATATTTT. It translates to CASSEYTLSENTIYF.